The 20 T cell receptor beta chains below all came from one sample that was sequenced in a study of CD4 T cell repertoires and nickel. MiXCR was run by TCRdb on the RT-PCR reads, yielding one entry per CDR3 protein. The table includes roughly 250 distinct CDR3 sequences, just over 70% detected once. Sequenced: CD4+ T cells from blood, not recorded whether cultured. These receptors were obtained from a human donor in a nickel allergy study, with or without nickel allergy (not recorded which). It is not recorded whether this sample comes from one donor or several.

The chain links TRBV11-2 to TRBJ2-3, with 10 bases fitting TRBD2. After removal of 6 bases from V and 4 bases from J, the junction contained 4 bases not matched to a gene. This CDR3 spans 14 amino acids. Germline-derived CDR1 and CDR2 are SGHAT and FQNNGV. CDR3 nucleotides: TGTGCCAGCAGGAGAGCGGGAGGGGCAGATACGCAGTATTTT. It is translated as CASRRAGGADTQYF.

CDR3 region: CASSQDFGITGELFF. CDR3 bases: TGTGCCAGCAGCCAAGACTTTGGGATTACCGGGGAGCTGTTTTTT. The chain has TRBV3-1 and TRBJ2-2; D unresolved. Trimming stripped 0 bases from V and 5 bases from J, with 10 bases between. This CDR3 comprises 15 residues. The germline gives CDR1 LGHDT, CDR2 YNNKEL (reference sequence). Variable domain in full (rest from reference TRBV3-1 and TRBJ2-2): DTAVSQTPKYLVTQMGNDKSIKCEQNLGHDTMYWYKQDSKKFLKIMFSYNNKELIINETVPNRFSPKSPDKAHLNLHINSLELGDSAVYFCASSQDFGITGELFFGEGSRLTVL.

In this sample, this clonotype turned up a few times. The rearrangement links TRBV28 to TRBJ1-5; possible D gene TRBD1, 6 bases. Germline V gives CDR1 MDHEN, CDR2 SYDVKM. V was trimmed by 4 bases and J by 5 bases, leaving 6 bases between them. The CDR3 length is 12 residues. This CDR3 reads CASSSGDQPQHF. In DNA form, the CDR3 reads TGTGCCAGCAGTTCAGGGGATCAGCCCCAGCATTTT.

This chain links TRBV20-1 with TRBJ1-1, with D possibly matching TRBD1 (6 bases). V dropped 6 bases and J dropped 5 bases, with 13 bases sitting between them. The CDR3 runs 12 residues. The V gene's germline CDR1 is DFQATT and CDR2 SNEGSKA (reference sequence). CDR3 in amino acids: CSASGEETEAFF. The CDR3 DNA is TGCAGTGCCTCAGGGGAAGAGACTGAAGCTTTCTTT.

CDR3 coding DNA: TGTGCCAGCAGCGTAAGGGACAGGAGCACTGAAGCTTTCTTT. It codes for CASSVRDRSTEAFF. The J gene is TRBJ1-1, the V gene TRBV2; 8 positions agree with TRBD1. V lost 6 bases and J lost 4; bases outside the gene matches: 7. This CDR3 has 14 amino acids. CDR1 is SNHLY, CDR2 FYNNEI, per germline.

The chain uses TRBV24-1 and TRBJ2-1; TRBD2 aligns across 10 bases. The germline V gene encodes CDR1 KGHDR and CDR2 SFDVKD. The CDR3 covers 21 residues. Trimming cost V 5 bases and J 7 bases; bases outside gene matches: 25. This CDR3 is CATSGYHPGTSALFGANEQFF. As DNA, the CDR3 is TGTGCCACCAGTGGCTACCATCCCGGGACTAGCGCGTTGTTTGGTGCGAATGAGCAGTTCTTC.

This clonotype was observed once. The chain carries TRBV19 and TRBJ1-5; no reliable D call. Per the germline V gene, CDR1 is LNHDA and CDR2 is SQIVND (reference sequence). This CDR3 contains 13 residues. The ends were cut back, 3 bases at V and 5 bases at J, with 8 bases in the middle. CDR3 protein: CASSIGLDQPQHF. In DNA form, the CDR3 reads TGTGCCAGTAGTATCGGGCTTGATCAGCCCCAGCATTTT.

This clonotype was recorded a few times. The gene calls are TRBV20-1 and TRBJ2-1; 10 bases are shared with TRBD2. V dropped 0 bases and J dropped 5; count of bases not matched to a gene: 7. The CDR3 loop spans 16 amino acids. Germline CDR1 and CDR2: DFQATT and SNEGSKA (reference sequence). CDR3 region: CSARDPGLANNNEQFF. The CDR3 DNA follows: TGCAGTGCTAGAGATCCGGGACTAGCGAACAACAATGAGCAGTTCTTC.

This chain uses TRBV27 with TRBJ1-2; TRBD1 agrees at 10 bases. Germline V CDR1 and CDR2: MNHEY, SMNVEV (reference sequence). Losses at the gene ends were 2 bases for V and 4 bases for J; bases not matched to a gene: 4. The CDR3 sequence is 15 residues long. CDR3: CASSLRGTGAYGYTF. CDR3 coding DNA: TGTGCCAGCAGTTTACGAGGGACAGGGGCCTATGGCTACACCTTC.

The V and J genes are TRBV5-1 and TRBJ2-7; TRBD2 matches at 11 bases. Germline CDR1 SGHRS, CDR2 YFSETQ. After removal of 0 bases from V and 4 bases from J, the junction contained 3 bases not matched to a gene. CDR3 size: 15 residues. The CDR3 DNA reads TGCGCCAGCAGCTTGGAGGCTAGCGGGGGGTACGAGCAGTACTTC. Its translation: CASSLEASGGYEQYF.

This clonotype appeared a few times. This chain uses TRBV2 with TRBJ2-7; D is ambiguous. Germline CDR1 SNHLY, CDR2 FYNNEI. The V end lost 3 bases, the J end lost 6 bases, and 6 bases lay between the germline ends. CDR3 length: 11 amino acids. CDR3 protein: CASSDPSEQYF. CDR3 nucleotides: TGTGCCAGCAGTGACCCCAGCGAGCAGTACTTC.

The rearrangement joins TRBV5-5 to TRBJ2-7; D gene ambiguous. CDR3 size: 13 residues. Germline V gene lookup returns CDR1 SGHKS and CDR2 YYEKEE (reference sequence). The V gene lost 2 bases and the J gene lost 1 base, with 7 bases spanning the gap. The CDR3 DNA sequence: TGTGCCAGCAGCTTTCAGCCGTCCTACGAGCAGTACTTC. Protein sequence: CASSFQPSYEQYF.

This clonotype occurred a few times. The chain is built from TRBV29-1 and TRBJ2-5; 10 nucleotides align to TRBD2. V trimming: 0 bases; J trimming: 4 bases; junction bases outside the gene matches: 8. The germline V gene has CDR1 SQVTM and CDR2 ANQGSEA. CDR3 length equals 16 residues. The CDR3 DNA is TGCAGCGTTGAAGATCGCGCAGCGGGAGGGGGAGAGACCCAGTACTTC. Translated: CSVEDRAAGGGETQYF.

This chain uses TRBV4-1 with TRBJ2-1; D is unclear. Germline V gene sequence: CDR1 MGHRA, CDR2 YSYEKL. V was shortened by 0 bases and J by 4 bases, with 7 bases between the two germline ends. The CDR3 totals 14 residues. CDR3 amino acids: CASSQDPLYNEQFF. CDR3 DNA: TGCGCCAGCAGCCAAGATCCCCTTTACAATGAGCAGTTCTTC.

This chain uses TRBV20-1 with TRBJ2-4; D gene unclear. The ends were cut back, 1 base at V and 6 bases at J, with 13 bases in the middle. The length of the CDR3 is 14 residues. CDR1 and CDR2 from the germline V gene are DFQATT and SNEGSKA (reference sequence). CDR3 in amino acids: CSARVIGAGNIQYF. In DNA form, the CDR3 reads TGCAGTGCTAGAGTAATAGGCGCCGGAAACATTCAGTACTTC.

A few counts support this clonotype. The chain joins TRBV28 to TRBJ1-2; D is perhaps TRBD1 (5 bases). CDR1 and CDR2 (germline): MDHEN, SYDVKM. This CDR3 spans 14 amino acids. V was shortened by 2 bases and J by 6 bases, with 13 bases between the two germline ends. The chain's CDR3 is CASSLGAARDGYTF. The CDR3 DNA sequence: TGTGCCAGCAGTTTAGGGGCCGCACGGGATGGCTACACCTTC.

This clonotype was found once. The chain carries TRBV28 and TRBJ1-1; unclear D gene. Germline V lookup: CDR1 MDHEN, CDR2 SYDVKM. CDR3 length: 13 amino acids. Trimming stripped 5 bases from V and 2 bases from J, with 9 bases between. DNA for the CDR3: TGTGCCAGCAGTCCCTCCTATAACACTGAAGCTTTCTTT. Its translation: CASSPSYNTEAFF.

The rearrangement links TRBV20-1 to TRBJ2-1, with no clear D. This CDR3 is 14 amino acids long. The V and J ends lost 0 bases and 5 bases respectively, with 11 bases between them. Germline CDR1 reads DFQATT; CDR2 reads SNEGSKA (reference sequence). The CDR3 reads CSARDPSVNNEQFF. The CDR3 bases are TGCAGTGCTAGAGATCCGAGTGTTAACAATGAGCAGTTCTTC.

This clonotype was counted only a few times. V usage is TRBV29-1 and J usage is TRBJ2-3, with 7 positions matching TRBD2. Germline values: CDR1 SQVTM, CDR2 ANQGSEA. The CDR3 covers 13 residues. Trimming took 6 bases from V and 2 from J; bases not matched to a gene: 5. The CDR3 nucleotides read TGCAGCGTCCAGCGGGGTAACACAGATACGCAGTATTTT. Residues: CSVQRGNTDTQYF.

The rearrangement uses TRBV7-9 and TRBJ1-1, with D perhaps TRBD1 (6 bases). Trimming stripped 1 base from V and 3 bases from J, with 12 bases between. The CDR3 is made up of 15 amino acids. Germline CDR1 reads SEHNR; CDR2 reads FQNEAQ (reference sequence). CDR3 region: CASSLGTGGHTEAFF. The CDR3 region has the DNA TGTGCCAGCAGCTTAGGTACCGGGGGCCACACTGAAGCTTTCTTT.